This T cell receptor (beta chain) appears in the sequencing data of a study of OX40 agonist ivuxolimab in advanced cancers. Whole-study context: People in dose escalation had one of these cancers: hepatocellular carcinoma, melanoma, renal cell or head and neck cancer. Three patients had partial responses: one hepatocellular carcinoma, two cutaneous melanoma. Study conclusions and caveats: The mean number of expanded clones was higher in CD8+ T cells than in CD4+.

A remark on this clone: The antigen is unknown.

The table came from immunoSEQ multiplex PCR; TCRdb's copy has only in-frame clones and leaves some out. This sample carries 75,000 to 95,000 clones, 80% to 95% of them seen once, and the ten largest clones take 0.5% to 0.6%. Trimming removed 10 bases from V and 6 bases from J, with 20 bases in between. This CDR3 has 14 residues. Germline V gene sequence: CDR1 MNHNS, CDR2 SASEGT. The sample here was CD4+ or CD8+ T cells sorted from blood, taken in a trial of the OX40 agonist ivuxolimab. This sequence originates from an adult with an advanced solid tumor such as melanoma, head and neck, liver or kidney cancer. The chain links TRBV6-1 to TRBJ2-3, with D possibly TRBD2 on 5 matching bases. The CDR3 loop is CAITGSGRGDTQYF. CDR3 DNA sequence: TGTGCCATCACCGGGTCCGGTCGCGGGGATACGCAGTATTTT.